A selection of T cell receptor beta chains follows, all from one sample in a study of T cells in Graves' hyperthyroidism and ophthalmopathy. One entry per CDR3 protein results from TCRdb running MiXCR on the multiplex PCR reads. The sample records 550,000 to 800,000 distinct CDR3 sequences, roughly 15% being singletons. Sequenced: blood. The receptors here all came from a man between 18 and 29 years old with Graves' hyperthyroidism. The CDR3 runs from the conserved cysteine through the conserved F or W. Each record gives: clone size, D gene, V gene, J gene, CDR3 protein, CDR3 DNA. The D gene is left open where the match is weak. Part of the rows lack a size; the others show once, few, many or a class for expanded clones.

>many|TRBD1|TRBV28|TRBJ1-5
CASSFSTGYQPQHF
TGTGCCAGCAGTTTCTCGACAGGGTATCAGCCCCAGCATTTT
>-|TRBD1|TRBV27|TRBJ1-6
CASSLIAGGSSSPLHF
TGTGCCAGCAGTTTAATAGCAGGGGGCTCGTCTTCACCCCTCCACTTT
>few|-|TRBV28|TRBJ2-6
CATRGAGSGANVLTF
TGTGCCACAAGGGGGGCAGGCTCTGGGGCCAACGTCCTGACTTTC
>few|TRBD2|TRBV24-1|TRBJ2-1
CATSDLGRELGEQFF
TGTGCCACCAGTGATTTAGGGCGGGAGTTGGGTGAGCAGTTCTTC
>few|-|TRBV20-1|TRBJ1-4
CSARTGNEKLFF
TGCAGTGCTAGAACGGGGAATGAAAAACTGTTTTTT
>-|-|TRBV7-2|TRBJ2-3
CASSLARGGEDTQYF
TGTGCCAGCAGCTTAGCGAGGGGGGGTGAAGATACGCAGTATTTT
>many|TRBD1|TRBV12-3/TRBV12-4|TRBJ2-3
CASSLTGTDTQYF
TGTGCCAGCAGTCTGACAGGGACAGATACGCAGTATTTT
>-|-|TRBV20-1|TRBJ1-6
CSAPGGRSYNSPLHF
TGCAGTGCCCCCGGGGGACGCTCCTATAATTCACCCCTCCACTTT
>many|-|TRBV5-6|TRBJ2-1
CASSLVRGNEQFF
TGTGCCAGCAGCTTGGTGCGGGGCAATGAGCAGTTCTTC
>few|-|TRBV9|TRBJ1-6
CASSAAPGENSPLHF
TGTGCCAGCAGCGCCGCTCCGGGGGAGAATTCACCCCTCCACTTT
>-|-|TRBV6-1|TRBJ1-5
CASSIEGGISNQPQHF
TGTGCCAGCAGTATAGAGGGTGGCATTAGCAATCAGCCCCAGCATTTT
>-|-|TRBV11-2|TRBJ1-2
CASSLVGAIEPNYGYTF
TGTGCCAGCAGCTTAGTAGGGGCCATTGAACCTAACTATGGCTACACCTTC
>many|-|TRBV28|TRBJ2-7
CASKGGATGYEQYF
TGTGCCAGCAAGGGGGGCGCTACGGGCTACGAGCAGTACTTC
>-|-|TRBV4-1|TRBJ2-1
CASGHPKGELRNEQFF
TGCGCCAGCGGCCACCCTAAGGGGGAGCTGAGGAATGAGCAGTTCTTC
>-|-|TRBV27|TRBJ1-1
CASGRVRMNTEAFF
TGTGCCAGCGGTAGGGTACGGATGAACACTGAAGCTTTCTTT
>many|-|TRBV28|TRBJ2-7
CASSGTSPYEQYF
TGTGCCAGCAGCGGGACTTCACCTTACGAGCAGTACTTC
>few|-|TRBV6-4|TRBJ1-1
CASSEQPGNTEAFF
TGTGCCAGCAGTGAACAGCCAGGGAACACTGAAGCTTTCTTT
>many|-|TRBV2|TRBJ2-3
CASSVLSDTQYF
TGTGCCAGCAGTGTGTTGTCAGATACGCAGTATTTT
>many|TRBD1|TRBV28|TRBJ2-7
CASSQGQDYEQYF
TGTGCCAGCAGCCAGGGACAGGACTACGAGCAGTACTTC
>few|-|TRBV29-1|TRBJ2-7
CSVDRQNYYEQYF
TGCAGCGTTGACAGGCAAAATTACTACGAGCAGTACTTC
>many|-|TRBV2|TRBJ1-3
CASTGTLGNTIYF
TGTGCCAGCACAGGCACTCTCGGAAACACCATATATTTT
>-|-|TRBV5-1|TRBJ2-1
CASSLEGTAYNEQFF
TGCGCCAGCAGCTTGGAGGGGACGGCCTACAATGAGCAGTTCTTC
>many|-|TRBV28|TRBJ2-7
CASSFVSEQYF
TGTGCCAGCAGTTTCGTTTCCGAGCAGTACTTC
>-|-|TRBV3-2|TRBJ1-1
CASSRTQVVAFF
TGTGCCAGCAGCCGAACCCAGGTCGTAGCTTTCTTT
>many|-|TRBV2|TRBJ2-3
CASSSITSTDTQYF
TGTGCCAGCAGCTCCATCACTAGCACAGATACGCAGTATTTT
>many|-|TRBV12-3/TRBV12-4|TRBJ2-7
CASRDLDFSYEQYF
TGTGCCAGCAGGGACCTGGACTTCTCCTACGAGCAGTACTTC
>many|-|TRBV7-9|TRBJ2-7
CASNGGYEQYF
TGTGCCAGCAACGGTGGCTACGAGCAGTACTTC
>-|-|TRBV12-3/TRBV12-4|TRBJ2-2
CASQLGQNPPNTGELFF
TGTGCCAGCCAGTTGGGGCAGAACCCACCGAACACCGGGGAGCTGTTTTTT
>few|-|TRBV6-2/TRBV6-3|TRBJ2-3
CASSYSWGQRNKVTQYF
TGTGCCAGCAGTTACTCGTGGGGGCAAAGGAACAAAGTTACGCAGTATTTT
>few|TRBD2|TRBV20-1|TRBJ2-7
CSADPSLAGGPHEQYF
TGCAGTGCGGACCCTTCACTAGCGGGAGGGCCCCACGAGCAGTACTTC
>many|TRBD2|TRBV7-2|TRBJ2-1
CASSPVSGRATEQFF
TGTGCCAGCAGCCCTGTCAGCGGGAGGGCCACTGAGCAGTTCTTC
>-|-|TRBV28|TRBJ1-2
CASSFTGRTNYGYTF
TGTGCCAGCAGTTTTACAGGGCGAACTAACTATGGCTACACCTTC
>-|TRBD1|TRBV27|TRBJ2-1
CASSLSRDRLYNEQFF
TGTGCCAGCAGTTTATCCCGGGACAGGTTATACAATGAGCAGTTCTTC
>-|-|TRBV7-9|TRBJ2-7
CASSFTGPSYEQYF
TGTGCCAGCAGCTTTACGGGCCCGTCCTACGAGCAGTACTTC
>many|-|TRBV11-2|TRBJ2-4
CASSRSSGLNIQYF
TGTGCCAGCAGCCGATCCTCGGGCTTAAACATTCAGTACTTC
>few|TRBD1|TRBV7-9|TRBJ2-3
CASSTRQGSTDTQYF
TGTGCCAGCAGCACCAGACAGGGGAGCACAGATACGCAGTATTTT
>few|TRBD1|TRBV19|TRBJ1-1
CDRQGTNTEAFF
TGTGATCGACAGGGGACAAACACTGAAGCTTTCTTT
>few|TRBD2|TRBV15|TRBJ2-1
CATSRSGDYNEQFF
TGTGCCACCAGCAGAAGCGGGGACTACAATGAGCAGTTCTTC
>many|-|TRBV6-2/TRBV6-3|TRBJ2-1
CASSDTLGTNFYNEQFF
TGTGCCAGCAGTGACACCCTCGGGACGAACTTCTACAATGAGCAGTTCTTC
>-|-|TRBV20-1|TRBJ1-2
CSARDRRGNYGYTF
TGCAGTGCTAGAGATCGCAGGGGTAACTATGGCTACACCTTC
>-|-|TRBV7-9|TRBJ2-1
CASSLQEPEQFF
TGTGCCAGCAGCTTGCAGGAGCCTGAGCAGTTCTTC
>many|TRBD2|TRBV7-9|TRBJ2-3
CASSSGGLASTDTQYF
TGTGCCAGCAGCTCCGGAGGACTAGCTAGCACAGATACGCAGTATTTT
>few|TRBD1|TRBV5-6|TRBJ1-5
CASSSIGQGPEQPQHF
TGTGCCAGCAGCTCCATCGGACAGGGGCCTGAACAGCCCCAGCATTTT
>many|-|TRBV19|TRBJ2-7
CASSITGRLSSYEQYF
TGTGCCAGTAGTATTACTGGGCGGCTGAGCTCCTACGAGCAGTACTTC
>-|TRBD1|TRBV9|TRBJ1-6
CASSVGGQYNSPLHF
TGTGCCAGCAGCGTAGGGGGACAGTATAATTCACCCCTCCACTTT
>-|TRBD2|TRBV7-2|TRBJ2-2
CASRTSGRLNTGELFF
TGTGCCAGTAGGACTAGCGGGAGGCTGAACACCGGGGAGCTGTTTTTT